This paragraph reports one T cell receptor beta chain. This clonotype has just a few counts. Its binding antigen is unknown. No clone much larger than this one lies a single base away; base qualities are absent. The CDR3 starts with the cysteine, ends with the phenylalanine, and has 16 residues. The kept DNA is CDR3 alone, 48 bases in frame from the first base. Trimming leaves V shorter by 6 bases and J shorter by 2 bases, with the junction holding 11 bases beyond the gene matches. The germline V gene yields SGHVS for CDR1 and FQNEAQ for CDR2. The receptor library was made with RT-PCR. TCRdb names Illumina HiSeq 2500 as the instrument used. The raw public reads went through TCRdb reprocessing: fastp at Q25, MiXCR clone calling, in-frame beta chains kept. Rows with one shared CDR3 protein collapse into an entry with the most common genes and DNA. Within this sample are roughly 180,000 distinct CDR3 sequences, with 9.2% of them counted one time only. The ten top clones hold about a tenth of the sample.

The sample comes from a study of response to subunit inactivated influenza vaccine (dated by TCRdb to the late 2010s). With regard to the full study: Deep quantitative T cell receptor repertoire profiling was used in the study to track responses to a trivalent subunit inactivated influenza vaccine.

Beyond this particular receptor, the publication reports: The authors proposed that each seasonal influenza vaccination may bring in only a limited number of new T cells.

The specimen comprised non-naive T cells sorted from PBMCs, sampled on the day of vaccination. The sample's cell subset or site label, in plain terms: memory T cell fraction. The receptor chain draws on TRBV7-8 and TRBJ2-3; 7 central bases correspond to TRBD2. The source of this sequence is a man in his fifties or sixties who received an inactivated influenza vaccine. Donor details come from another sample of the same person, matched by shared clones. The CDR3 protein sequence reads: CASSSPPAGYTDTQYF. The nucleotide sequence reads as follows: TGTGCCAGCAGTTCCCCCCCAGCGGGGTACACAGATACGCAGTATTTT.